This section outlines one T cell receptor beta chain sequence together with its context. This receptor's antigen is unknown. Qualities for individual bases were not recorded, and no much larger clone is one base off. This specimen belongs to a study of blood T cell repertoires in COVID-19 (dated by TCRdb to 2020 to 2022). Concerning the study at large: The collaborator samples originated in the United States, Italy and Spain and spanned the acute and convalescent phases of COVID-19. The material from the prospective study consisted of cDNA or gDNA derived from T cells, B-cell-depleted T cells, or PBMCs. A freely available public database, intended as a resource for researchers studying the immune response to SARS-CoV-2, is where the repertoires were released. Samples came from the ongoing ImmuneRACE study (first 160 participants) plus 1,254 subjects from 6 global collaborators. Subjects who had been exposed to COVID-19, were actively infected with it, or had recovered from it provided the deeply sampled blood TCRbeta repertoires that made up the dataset. Where HLA class I and class II types were available, the types were taken from metadata supplied by the sample provider, not from assay-based typing. Sample metadata almost always included a de-identified subject ID, COVID-19 status, age in years and sex.

TCRbeta CDR3 regions were amplified from genomic DNA by means of the immunoSEQ Assay, a bias-controlled multiplex PCR. The authors' analysis ran thus. Within the assay, amplification of reference gene primers was used to estimate how many nucleated cells each sample contained. To quantify the absolute abundance of each unique TCRbeta CDR3 rearrangement, sequence reads were collapsed and filtered. For each sample, productive Simpson clonality was calculated by taking the square root of Simpson's diversity index across productive rearrangements. The table was pulled from immuneACCESS by TCRdb, which kept in-frame rearrangements only. Such tables lose some clones; where checked, under half of the loss comes from unresolved V genes, and the rest has no known cause. V and J calls and clone size are as listed in that table; D and trimming were resolved from the DNA. Here the sample has about 400,000 clones; 88% occur a single time. The ten largest make up roughly 1.9% of the sample.

The research as a whole found: The amount of clinical and demographic metadata varied by source and participant and was provided uncurated.

Participants in the prospective study were aged 18 to 89 years, lived in some 24 United States geographic areas, and enrolled through a virtual design. To assign participants to cohorts, the prospective study relied on clinical history that participants themselves reported in a screening survey and a study questionnaire. Each participant in the prospective study had whole blood, serum and a nasopharyngeal or oropharyngeal swab collected by mobile phlebotomists. Additional blood draws and questionnaires over an approximately two-month period could optionally be provided by prospective study participants. Blood samples from the prospective study were shipped frozen or at room temperature prior to DNA extraction. Between the V and J ends, shortened by 4 bases and 2 bases respectively, the junction contains 6 bases. From its cysteine to its phenylalanine, the CDR3 spans 14 amino acids. Of all the DNA, just the CDR3 is kept, 42 bases in frame from base 1. CDR1 and CDR2 (WNHNN, SYGVQD) derive from the germline V gene (reference sequence).

This clonotype was sampled from a woman aged 40 to 49 with acute COVID-19. Source material: PBMCs or T cells enriched from blood (not recorded which). The V and J genes are TRBV10-1 and TRBJ2-6, with no reliable assignment of the D segment. The DNA sequence is given as TGCGCCAGCAGTGGTAGTACTGGGGCCAACGTCCTGACTTTC. Translation gives CASSGSTGANVLTF.